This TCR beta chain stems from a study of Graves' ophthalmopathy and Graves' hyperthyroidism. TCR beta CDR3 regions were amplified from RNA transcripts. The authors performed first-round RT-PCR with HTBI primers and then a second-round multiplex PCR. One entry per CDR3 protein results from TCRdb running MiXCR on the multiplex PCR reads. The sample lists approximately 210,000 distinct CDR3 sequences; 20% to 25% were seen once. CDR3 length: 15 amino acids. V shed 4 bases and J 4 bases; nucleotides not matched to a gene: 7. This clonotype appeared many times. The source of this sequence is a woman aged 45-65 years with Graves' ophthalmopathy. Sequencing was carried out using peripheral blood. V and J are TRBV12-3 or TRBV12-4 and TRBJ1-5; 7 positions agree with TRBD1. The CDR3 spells CASSSRDSLNQPQHF. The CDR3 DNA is TGTGCCAGCAGTTCCCGGGACAGTTTAAATCAGCCCCAGCATTTT.